Below are 11 T cell receptor beta chains sequenced from a single sample in a study of cytomegalovirus exposure and HLA in healthy donors. The table came from immunoSEQ multiplex PCR; TCRdb's copy has only in-frame clones and leaves some out. The sample lists fewer than 90,000 clones, approximately 93% seen once, with roughly 3.4% in the top ten. Specimen: PBMCs. All receptors come from a woman under 30 in good health and CMV-seropositive.

This rearrangement joins TRBV5-4 to TRBJ1-2, with D possibly being TRBD1 (5 bases). This CDR3 region has 14 residues. CDR1 is SGHNT and CDR2 is YYREEE in the germline V gene (reference sequence). The V end was cut by 0 bases, the J end by 4 bases, with 10 bases between. CDR3 in amino acids: CASSLAGSFYGYTF. The CDR3 DNA reads TGTGCCAGCAGCTTGGCAGGGTCTTTCTATGGCTACACCTTC.

The chain is built from TRBV29-1 and TRBJ1-1, with D possibly being TRBD1 (5 bases). The CDR3 has 16 residues. Looked up from germline, CDR1 is SQVTM and CDR2 is ANQGSEA. Between the trimmed V and J ends, which lost 3 bases and 1 base, there was a span of 18 bases. CDR3 nucleotides: TGCAGCGTTGATGGCAGGGACTTCGATAGGAACACTGAAGCTTTCTTT. It translates to CSVDGRDFDRNTEAFF.

The chain joins TRBV11-3 to TRBJ1-4, with D uncertain. Germline CDR1 and CDR2: SGHNT and YENEEA. The CDR3 consists of 12 residues. V lost 5 bases and J 8 bases, leaving 9 bases between the germline ends. The CDR3 nucleotides read TGTGCCAGCAGCCGCCCCCAGGAAAAACTGTTTTTT. Translating it yields CASSRPQEKLFF. The whole variable domain, remainder taken from reference TRBV11-3 and TRBJ1-4, is EAGVVQSPRYKIIEKKQPVAFWCNPISGHNTLYWYLQNLGQGPELLIRYENEEAVDDSQLPKDRFSAERLKGVDSTLKIQPAELGDSAVYLCASSRPQEKLFFGSGTQLSVL.

The genes are TRBV6-5 and TRBJ1-3, with TRBD1 identical over 7 bases. The trim removed 6 bases at V and 4 bases at J, leaving 6 bases unmatched. This CDR3 is 14 amino acids long. Per germline, CDR1 MNHEY and CDR2 SVGAGI. CDR3 bases: TGTGCCAGCAGCCGGGACAGCTCAGGAAACACCATATATTTT. It encodes CASSRDSSGNTIYF.

J is TRBJ1-4 and V is TRBV10-2, with 7 bases lining up with TRBD1. Germline CDR1 and CDR2: WSHSY and SAAADI. This CDR3 has 14 residues. The trim removed 10 bases at V and 7 bases at J, leaving 12 bases unmatched. The CDR3 here is CATGYRGGFEKLFF. The CDR3 nucleotides are TGCGCCACAGGATACAGGGGTGGTTTTGAAAAACTGTTTTTT.

V is TRBV28 and J is TRBJ1-2, with 10 bases matching TRBD1. This CDR3 has 12 residues. Germline CDR1 and CDR2: MDHEN and SYDVKM. The J segment lost 8 bases and the V segment lost 6 bases, leaving 3 bases of the junction unmatched. The CDR3 DNA sequence: TGTGCCAGCAGAGACAGGGGGCGCGGCTACACCTTC. Its protein is CASRDRGRGYTF.

The J gene is TRBJ2-3, the V gene TRBV30, with 13 bases lining up with TRBD2. Germline CDR1 is GTSNPN and CDR2 is SVGIG (reference sequence). Germline trimming cut 0 bases from V and 2 bases from J; bases unmatched to any gene: 2. The CDR3 spans 16 residues. The CDR3 DNA reads as TGTGCCTGGAGTGTACTAGCGGGGGGGCCCACAGATACGCAGTATTTT. Translated, it gives CAWSVLAGGPTDTQYF. The full variable domain, with the rest looked up from reference TRBV30 and TRBJ2-3, is SQTIHQWPATLVQPVGSPLSLECTVEGTSNPNLYWYRQAAGRGLQLLFYSVGIGQISSEVPQNLSASRPQDRQFILSSKKLLLSDSGFYLCAWSVLAGGPTDTQYFGPGTRLTVL.

The table lists this clone with a count of one. The V call is TRBV19, the J call TRBJ1-1, with TRBD1 identical over 7 bases. Germline V gene lookup returns CDR1 LNHDA and CDR2 SQIVND (reference sequence). The CDR3 sequence is 15 residues long. With V trimmed by 4 bases and J by 0 bases, 5 bases remained unmatched. The CDR3 region is CASSTGTDMNTEAFF. The CDR3 DNA is TGTGCCAGTAGTACCGGGACAGACATGAACACTGAAGCTTTCTTT.

The chain recombines TRBV28 with TRBJ1-1; no clear D gene. From germline, CDR1 is MDHEN and CDR2 SYDVKM. The ends were cut back, 2 bases at V and 1 base at J, with 11 bases in the middle. The CDR3 length is 15 residues. CDR3 bases: TGTGCCAGCAGTTTAAGGTTTTCGGGGAACACTGAAGCTTTCTTT. Translated, it gives CASSLRFSGNTEAFF.

The genes are TRBV7-8 and TRBJ1-2; 9 bases align to TRBD1. Germline V gene lookup returns CDR1 SGHVS and CDR2 FQNEAQ. The CDR3 is 14 residues long. The trim removed 4 bases at V and 5 bases at J, leaving 5 bases unmatched. This CDR3 is CASSSGQGRYGYTF. CDR3 bases: TGTGCCAGCAGCTCCGGACAGGGGAGGTATGGCTACACCTTC.

The chain carries TRBV7-8 and TRBJ1-4; possible D gene TRBD1, 5 bases. The germline CDR1 and CDR2 sequences are SGHVS and FQNEAQ. The CDR3 is 14 amino acids. V lost 9 bases to trimming and J lost 3 bases, with 14 bases between them. This CDR3 reads CASRPGLANEKLFF. CDR3 nucleotide sequence: TGTGCCAGTCGTCCAGGGTTAGCTAATGAAAAACTGTTTTTT.